This T cell receptor (beta chain) was sequenced for a study of immune cell composition in non-small cell lung cancer. Broader study findings: Squamous carcinomas (about 75%) more often had tumour-associated clones >0.5% than adenocarcinomas (roughly 33%). In adenocarcinoma, maximal tumour-associated clone frequency tracked TIL tumour reactivity.

V was pared by 0 bases and J by 6 bases, with 14 bases of the junction left unmatched. Germline CDR1 is SGHRS and CDR2 is YFSETQ. The CDR3 is 19 residues long. Regarding this clone: Its target is unknown.

Clones were sequenced by immunoSEQ multiplex PCR, and TCRdb holds only the in-frame ones, with some missing. The sample carries 2,500 to 3,000 clones, around three quarters recorded once. Sequences were obtained from lung tumor tissue. The sequence was collected from a human donor with non-small cell lung cancer. This chain uses TRBV5-1 with TRBJ2-3; 12 bases are shared with TRBD2. This chain's CDR3 is CASSLGRSGTSGLGDTQYF. The CDR3 DNA reads as TGCGCCAGCAGCTTGGGCCGCTCGGGGACTAGCGGGCTAGGGGATACGCAGTATTTT.